The 7 T cell receptor beta chains in this list originate from one sample, sequenced in a study of blood T cell repertoires in COVID-19. Generated by immunoSEQ multiplex PCR, the TCRdb table keeps only in-frame clones and is missing some. The table has about 110,000 clones, about 89% seen once; the top ten hold 1% to 1.5%. Sequenced material: peripheral blood. The receptors were sampled from a woman in her thirties with acute or convalescent COVID-19.

This chain links TRBV15 with TRBJ2-7; 8 bases align to TRBD2. Germline trimming cut 5 bases from V and 0 bases from J; bases unmatched to any gene: 9. Germline V gives CDR1 LNHNV, CDR2 YYDKDF (reference sequence). This CDR3 region has 16 residues. CDR3 coding DNA: TGTGCCACCAGCGGATTGGTAGCGGGGCTCTCCTACGAGCAGTACTTC. This codes for CATSGLVAGLSYEQYF.

The chain has TRBV5-3 and TRBJ1-5; 9 bases agree with TRBD1. Being an ORF, TRBV5-3 has a function that is uncertain. After removal of 8 bases from V and 2 bases from J, the junction contained 11 bases not matched to a gene. This CDR3 comprises 16 residues. The CDR3 coding sequence is TGTGCCAGCACCGGGACAGGGAGGGGTGGCAATCAGCCCCAGCATTTT. As protein: CASTGTGRGGNQPQHF.

This clone came up once. The chain couples TRBV28 to TRBJ1-2; D not resolved. Germline loops: CDR1 MDHEN, CDR2 SYDVKM. The V gene lost 3 bases and the J gene lost 5 bases, with 13 bases spanning the gap. CDR3 length: 14 amino acids. The CDR3 sequence is CASSFRTGFYGYTF. The CDR3 bases are TGTGCCAGCAGTTTCCGGACGGGGTTTTATGGCTACACCTTC.

The CDR3 is CASSLINGGGGNEQFF. CDR3 coding DNA: TGTGCCAGCAGCTTAATCAACGGGGGCGGGGGCAATGAGCAGTTCTTC. The chain carries TRBV7-2 and TRBJ2-1; a possible D gene is TRBD2 (7 bases). The CDR3 spans 16 residues. CDR1 and CDR2 from the germline V gene are SGHTA and FQGNSA. Deletions cut 2 bases from V and 6 bases from J, with 17 bases between.

The gene calls are TRBV3-1 (or the pseudogene TRBV3-2) and TRBJ1-1; D is unresolved. The CDR3 covers 15 residues. With 1 base removed from V and 2 bases from J, the gap between germline ends came to 11 bases. Germline V CDR1 and CDR2: LGHDT, YNNKEL (reference sequence). The CDR3 DNA is TGTGCCAGCAGCCAAGCGGCAGGCTACAACACTGAAGCTTTCTTT. Amino acids: CASSQAAGYNTEAFF.

A few counts support this clone. The gene calls are TRBV28 and TRBJ2-7; D is uncertain. This CDR3 region has 14 residues. Per the germline V gene, CDR1 is MDHEN and CDR2 is SYDVKM. V lost 6 bases to trimming and J lost 2 bases, with 14 bases between them. Here the CDR3 DNA reads TGTGCCAGCAGGTACAGAGTATCAGCCTACGAGCAGTACTTC. Amino acids: CASRYRVSAYEQYF. Full variable domain (outside the CDR3, taken from reference TRBV28 and TRBJ2-7): DVKVTQSSRYLVKRTGEKVFLECVQDMDHENMFWYRQDPGLGLRLIYFSYDVKMKEKGDIPEGYSVSREKKERFSLILESASTNQTSMYLCASRYRVSAYEQYFGPGTRLTVT.

CDR3 in DNA: TGCGCCAGCAGCCAAGGACTTAGCGGGGAGGGGTTCGAGCAGTACTTC. Its protein product is CASSQGLSGEGFEQYF. The chain employs TRBV4-1 and TRBJ2-7, with TRBD2 matching 8 bases. Per the germline V gene, CDR1 is MGHRA and CDR2 is YSYEKL. This CDR3 is 16 amino acids long. Trimming took 1 base from V and 6 from J; bases not matched to a gene: 11.